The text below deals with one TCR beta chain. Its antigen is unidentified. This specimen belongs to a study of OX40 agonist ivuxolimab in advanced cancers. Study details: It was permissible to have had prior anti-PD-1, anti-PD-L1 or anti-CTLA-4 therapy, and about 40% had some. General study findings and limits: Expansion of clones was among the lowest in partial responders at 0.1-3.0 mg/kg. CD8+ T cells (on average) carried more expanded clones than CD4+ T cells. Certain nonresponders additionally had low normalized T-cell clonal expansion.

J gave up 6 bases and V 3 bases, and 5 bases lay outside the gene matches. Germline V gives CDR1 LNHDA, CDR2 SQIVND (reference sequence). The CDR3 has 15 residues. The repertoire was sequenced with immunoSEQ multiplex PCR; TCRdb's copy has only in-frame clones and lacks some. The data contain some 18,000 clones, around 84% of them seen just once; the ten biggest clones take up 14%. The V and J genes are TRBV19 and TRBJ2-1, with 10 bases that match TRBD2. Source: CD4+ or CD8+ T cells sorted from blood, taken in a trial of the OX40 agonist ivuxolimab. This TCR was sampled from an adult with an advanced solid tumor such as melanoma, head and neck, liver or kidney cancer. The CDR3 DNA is TGTGCCAGTAGTATCCCTAGCGGGGGCGTCAATGAGCAGTTCTTC. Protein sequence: CASSIPSGGVNEQFF.